The rows below give T cell receptor beta chains drawn from one sample of a study of blood T cell repertoires in COVID-19. Assay: immunoSEQ multiplex PCR; the TCRdb copy retains only in-frame clones and omits some. The sample lists over 90,000 clones, roughly 84% occurring once. Sequences were obtained from peripheral blood. Receptor source: a woman aged 60-75 years in a cohort sampled during active or convalescent COVID-19. Each CDR3 is given with its conserved first and last residue. The D gene is left open where the match is weak.

v_call,d_call,j_call,cdr3_aa,cdr3_nt
TRBV5-4,-,TRBJ2-5,CASSSGSQETQYF,TGTGCCAGCAGCTCGGGGAGCCAAGAGACCCAGTACTTC
TRBV11-2,TRBD1,TRBJ2-2,CASRPDRGVGELFF,TGTGCCAGCAGGCCGGACAGGGGAGTCGGGGAGCTGTTTTTT
TRBV11-3,-,TRBJ1-1,CASSLRGPNTEAFF,TGTGCCAGCAGCCTCAGGGGCCCGAACACTGAAGCTTTCTTT
TRBV21-1,-,TRBJ1-1,CASSHRAGDTEAFF,TGTGCCAGCAGTCACAGGGCGGGGGACACTGAAGCTTTCTTT
TRBV11-3,-,TRBJ1-1,CASSALQDTEAFF,TGTGCCAGCAGCGCACTACAGGACACTGAAGCTTTCTTT
TRBV30,TRBD1,TRBJ1-1,CAWSETGSDTEAFF,TGTGCCTGGAGTGAGACAGGGTCCGACACTGAAGCTTTCTTT
TRBV5-1,TRBD2,TRBJ2-3,CASSLGAGGPTDTQYF,TGCGCCAGCAGCTTGGGGGCGGGGGGGCCGACAGATACGCAGTATTTT
TRBV28,-,TRBJ1-5,CASSFNSNQPQHF,TGTGCCAGCAGTTTCAATAGCAATCAGCCCCAGCATTTT
TRBV7-8,-,TRBJ2-7,CASSLAAMGSEQYF,TGTGCCAGCAGCTTAGCGGCTATGGGCTCCGAGCAGTACTTC
TRBV2,TRBD1,TRBJ2-1,CASSEWTGVANEQFF,TGTGCCAGCAGTGAATGGACAGGGGTGGCCAATGAGCAGTTCTTC
TRBV6-1,TRBD2,TRBJ2-7,CASSEGATSGSIYEQYF,TGTGCCAGCAGTGAAGGGGCGACTAGCGGGAGTATTTACGAGCAGTACTTC
TRBV5-4,TRBD2,TRBJ2-2,CASSPRYTSGARTGELFF,TGTGCCAGCAGCCCCCGTTACACTAGCGGGGCCAGGACCGGGGAGCTGTTTTTT
TRBV6-5,-,TRBJ2-7,CASSSRIQVYEQYF,TGTGCCAGCAGTTCGAGAATTCAGGTCTACGAGCAGTACTTC
TRBV6-5,-,TRBJ2-7,CASTYLGDNYEQYF,TGTGCCAGCACCTATTTAGGGGACAACTACGAGCAGTACTTC
TRBV28,TRBD1,TRBJ1-5,CASSLLTGGNQPQHF,TGTGCCAGCAGTTTACTAACAGGGGGCAATCAGCCCCAGCATTTT
TRBV9,TRBD2,TRBJ2-7,CASSVSGGYEQYF,TGTGCCAGCAGCGTAAGCGGGGGCTACGAGCAGTACTTC
TRBV2,-,TRBJ2-1,CASQGGVRYNEQFF,TGTGCCAGCCAAGGCGGGGTACGGTACAATGAGCAGTTCTTC
TRBV4-2,TRBD1,TRBJ1-4,CASSLDRGTNEKLFF,TGTGCCAGCAGCCTGGACAGGGGCACTAATGAAAAACTGTTTTTT